Shown below are 10 T cell receptor beta chains from a single sample sequenced in a study of Tregs in tolerant kidney transplant recipients. The assay was immunoSEQ multiplex PCR, and TCRdb's table has in-frame clones only and misses some. This sample's table has under 35,000 clones. This sample comprised CD8+ T cells from blood, obtained before the transplant. All receptors come from a human donor who received a combined kidney and bone marrow transplant.

To note about this clone: The read terminates 3 residues before the CDR3 end, so the remaining end is supplied by the germline J gene. The rearrangement links TRBV10-3 to TRBJ2-1; the match to TRBD2 covers 9 bases. Unmatched junction bases numbered 12, after V lost 4 bases and J lost 5 bases. From germline, CDR1 is ENHRY and CDR2 SYGVKD. The CDR3 length is 17 residues. The sequenced part of the CDR3 DNA is TGTGCCATCAGTGGCAGTCAGGCTAGCGGGGACAACAATGAG. As protein: CAISGSQASGDNNE. The full CDR3 is CAISGSQASGDNNEQFF.

In regard to this clone: The read finishes 3 residues shy of the CDR3 end, and the germline J gene is used to complete it. The gene calls are TRBV20-1 and TRBJ1-6; D might be TRBD1 (6 bases). The CDR3 runs to 14 residues. Germline assignment: CDR1 DFQATT and CDR2 SNEGSKA (reference sequence). V lost 6 bases, J lost 5 bases, and 14 bases lay in between. CDR3 bases read: TGCAGTGCAGGGGGGGGGCTGGATAATTCACCC. The encoded protein is CSAGGGLDNSP. The whole CDR3 reads CSAGGGLDNSPLHF.

Concerning this clone itself: The DNA ends 3 residues before the CDR3 does, and the rest of the CDR3 is filled in from the germline J gene. This chain uses TRBV19 with TRBJ2-3; D gene uncertain. The germline gives CDR1 LNHDA, CDR2 SQIVND (reference sequence). Trimming removed 0 bases from V and 1 base from J, with 11 bases in between. CDR3 length equals 16 residues. The DNA read from the CDR3 is TGTGCCAGTAGTATAGAGTACATACAGCGCACAGATACG. Amino acids: CASSIEYIQRTDT. The complete CDR3 sequence is CASSIEYIQRTDTQYF.

A note on this clone: The CDR3 goes on 3 residues after the read ends, and that part is filled in from the germline J gene. The V gene is TRBV7-6, the J gene TRBJ2-7, with unresolved D. Germline values: CDR1 SGHVS, CDR2 FNYEAQ. This CDR3 spans 14 amino acids. Trimming took 5 bases from V and 2 from J, leaving 13 bases between them. The DNA read from the CDR3 is TGTGCCAGCAGCGCAGGCCCCGGCACCTACGAG. Protein sequence: CASSAGPGTYE. The entire CDR3 is CASSAGPGTYEQYF.

A note on this clone: The observed sequence ends 3 residues before the CDR3 terminus, with the missing tail filled in from the germline J gene. J is TRBJ2-7 and V is TRBV20-1; 9 bases agree with TRBD1. This CDR3 spans 15 amino acids. The V gene end was trimmed by 3 bases and the J gene end by 0 bases; junction bases not matched to a gene: 6. Germline assignment: CDR1 DFQATT and CDR2 SNEGSKA (reference sequence). CDR3 bases read: TGCAGTGCTAGGGACAGGGGACAAGCCTCCTACGAG. Its protein is CSARDRGQASYE. From start to end, the CDR3 is CSARDRGQASYEQYF.

Notes on this clone: The read comes to an end 3 residues before the CDR3 does, leaving the germline J gene to fill in the end. This chain connects TRBV19 to TRBJ2-1, with D perhaps matching TRBD1 (7 bases). V was pared by 11 bases and J by 5 bases, with 16 bases between. This CDR3 has 13 residues. Germline CDR1 is LNHDA and CDR2 is SQIVND (reference sequence). CDR3 bases read: TGTGCCTGCAATCCCAGGGGGGACAATGAG. As protein: CACNPRGDNE. The whole CDR3 region reads CACNPRGDNEQFF. The full variable domain, with the rest looked up from reference TRBV19 and TRBJ2-1, is DGGITQSPKYLFRKEGQNVTLSCEQNLNHDAMYWYRQDPGQGLRLIYYSQIVNDFQKGDIAEGYSVSREKKESFPLTVTSAQKNPTAFYLCACNPRGDNEQFFGPGTRLTVL.

With respect to this clone: From the germline J gene comes the end of the CDR3, since the read stops 3 residues before it. The chain links TRBV29-1 to TRBJ2-1, with 7 bases aligning to TRBD2. The germline V gene has CDR1 SQVTM and CDR2 ANQGSEA. The CDR3 sequence is 14 residues long. With V trimmed by 6 bases and J by 5 bases, 10 bases remained unmatched. CDR3 amino acids: CSVHRWTRDNEQFF. Partial CDR3 DNA: TGCAGCGTACACAGATGGACTAGGGACAATGAG.

A remark on this clone: With the read ending 3 residues before the CDR3 end, the germline J gene is used to fill in that end. This chain links TRBV19 with TRBJ2-7; 7 bases are a match to TRBD1. The CDR3 is made up of 15 amino acids. After removal of 10 bases from V and 5 bases from J, the junction contained 17 bases not matched to a gene. Germline assignment: CDR1 LNHDA and CDR2 SQIVND (reference sequence). Incomplete CDR3 DNA: TGTGCCACCACCCTTGGGGCCTCAGGGACAGACGAG. This codes for CATTLGASGTDE. The complete CDR3 sequence is CATTLGASGTDEQYF.

In the case of this clone: The CDR3 end lies 3 residues beyond the end of the read and is filled in from the germline J gene. The rearrangement joins TRBV7-9 to TRBJ2-1; no definite D call. Trimming pared 3 bases from V and 9 bases from J, leaving 9 bases between. The CDR3 totals 12 residues. Looked up from germline, CDR1 is SEHNR and CDR2 is FQNEAQ (reference sequence). The CDR3 here is CASSFFPSEQFF. The sequenced CDR3 bases are TGTGCCAGCAGCTTTTTCCCCAGTGAG.

About this clone itself: The read terminates 3 residues ahead of where the CDR3 ends, so the germline J gene completes it. The V and J genes are TRBV2 and TRBJ2-2; TRBD2 is a possible D gene (7 bases). The germline V gene has CDR1 SNHLY and CDR2 FYNNEI. The CDR3 extends over 17 amino acids. V lost 4 bases, J lost 0 bases, and 15 bases lay in between. The CDR3 spells CASSGGLAASNTGELFF. The covered CDR3 bases are TGTGCCAGCAGTGGGGGGCTAGCGGCCTCGAACACCGGGGAG.